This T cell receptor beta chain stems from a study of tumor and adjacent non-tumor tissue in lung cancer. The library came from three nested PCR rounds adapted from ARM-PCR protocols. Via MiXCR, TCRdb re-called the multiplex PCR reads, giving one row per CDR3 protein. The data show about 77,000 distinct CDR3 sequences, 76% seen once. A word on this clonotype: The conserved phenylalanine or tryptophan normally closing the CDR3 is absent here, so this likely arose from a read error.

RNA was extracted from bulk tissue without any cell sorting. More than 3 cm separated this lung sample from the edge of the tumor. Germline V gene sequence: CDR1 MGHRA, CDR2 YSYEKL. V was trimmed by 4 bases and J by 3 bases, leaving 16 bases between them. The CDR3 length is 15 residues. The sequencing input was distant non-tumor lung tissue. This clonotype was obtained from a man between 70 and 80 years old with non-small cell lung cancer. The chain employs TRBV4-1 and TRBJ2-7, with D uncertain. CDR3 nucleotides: TGCGCCAGCAGCCGAACAACAGATACCTACTACGAGCAGTACCTC. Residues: CASSRTTDTYYEQYL.